The next 20 T cell receptor beta chains were all read from a single sample in a study of OX40 agonist ivuxolimab in advanced cancers. Some clones are missing from TCRdb's copy, which holds only in-frame ones; the method was immunoSEQ multiplex PCR. Among 65,000 to 85,000 clones listed, about 80% were seen once. Source: CD4+ or CD8+ T cells sorted from blood, taken in a trial of the OX40 agonist ivuxolimab. The source of these receptors is an adult with an advanced solid tumor such as melanoma, head and neck, liver or kidney cancer.

The rearrangement links TRBV7-9 to TRBJ2-1; D gene uncertain. CDR3 length equals 15 residues. CDR1 and CDR2 from the germline V gene are SEHNR and FQNEAQ (reference sequence). Trimming took off 5 bases at V and 0 bases at J, with 11 bases between the two ends. The CDR3: CASSDEGNSYNEQFF. CDR3 DNA sequence: TGTGCCAGCAGCGACGAAGGGAACTCCTACAATGAGCAGTTCTTC.

The rearrangement links TRBV27 to TRBJ1-5, with D possibly matching TRBD1 (5 bases). The CDR3 is made up of 16 amino acids. CDR1 and CDR2 (germline): MNHEY, SMNVEV (reference sequence). The germline V and J ends were trimmed by 3 bases and 2 bases, with 14 bases remaining between them. In DNA form, the CDR3 reads TGTGCCAGCAGTTTCTACCCCCCACAGGGCAATCAGCCCCAGCATTTT. Protein sequence: CASSFYPPQGNQPQHF.

The CDR3 protein is CASSQAAEYNSPLHF. The CDR3 nucleotides read TGCGCCAGCAGCCAAGCGGCAGAGTATAATTCACCCCTCCACTTT. This chain uses TRBV4-1 with TRBJ1-6; D is ambiguous. V dropped 1 base and J dropped 4 bases, with 8 bases sitting between them. This CDR3 contains 15 residues. CDR1 and CDR2 from the germline V gene are MGHRA and YSYEKL.

This rearrangement joins TRBV6-6 to TRBJ2-5; the match to TRBD2 covers 10 bases. The germline V gene encodes CDR1 MNHNY and CDR2 SVGAGI (reference sequence). Trimming cost V 6 bases and J 1 base; bases outside gene matches: 5. The CDR3 contains 15 residues. CDR3 region: CASRGASGGQETQYF. The CDR3 nucleotides are TGTGCCAGCAGGGGCGCTAGCGGGGGCCAAGAGACCCAGTACTTC.

This clone was picked up a small number of times. The rearrangement joins TRBV6-6 to TRBJ2-7; tentative D call: TRBD2 (5 bases). Germline lookup yields CDR1 MNHNY and CDR2 SVGAGI (reference sequence). The CDR3 covers 14 residues. Trimming shortened V by 0 bases and J by 1 base, and 7 bases separated the two germline ends. The CDR3 DNA reads as TGTGCCAGCAGTTACTCCAGCGGATCCTACGAGCAGTACTTC. Encoded protein: CASSYSSGSYEQYF.

This clone was found a few times. V is TRBV13 and J is TRBJ2-7; TRBD1 or TRBD2 may be the D gene (6 bases each). The V gene's germline CDR1 is PRHDT and CDR2 FYEKMQ (reference sequence). V lost 1 base to trimming and J lost 3 bases, with 10 bases between them. The CDR3 is made up of 14 amino acids. The CDR3 here is CASSLEGGHYEQYF. The CDR3, as DNA: TGTGCCAGCAGCTTAGAGGGGGGACACTACGAGCAGTACTTC.

In this sample, this clone turned up once. The chain links TRBV7-8 to TRBJ1-6; possibly TRBD1 for D (5 bases). Germline V lookup: CDR1 SGHVS, CDR2 FQNEAQ. V lost 2 bases, J lost 6 bases, and 17 bases lay in between. The CDR3 extends over 17 amino acids. CDR3 amino acids: CASSLRAAAGSNSPLHF. The CDR3 nucleotides read TGTGCCAGCAGCTTACGGGCGGCGGCAGGGTCTAATTCACCCCTCCACTTT.

J is TRBJ1-2 and V is TRBV21-1; the table's D call, TRBD1, was not checked against the DNA. TRBV21-1 is a documented pseudogene. The length of the CDR3 is 15 residues. CDR3 in amino acids: CASIGQALPPYGYTF. CDR3 coding DNA: TGTGCCAGCATCGGACAGGCGCTTCCTCCTTATGGCTACACCTTC.

This sequence joins TRBV19 and TRBJ2-2; tentative D call: TRBD2 (6 bases). This CDR3 is built from 16 residues. In germline, CDR1 is LNHDA, CDR2 SQIVND (reference sequence). Trimming took off 10 bases at V and 2 bases at J, with 20 bases between the two ends. CDR3 sequence reads: CATHNRGLGNTGELFF. In nucleotides, the CDR3 is TGTGCCACTCACAACCGGGGACTGGGAAACACCGGGGAGCTGTTTTTT.

The rearrangement joins TRBV7-2 to TRBJ1-2; no reliable D call. Trimming stripped 1 base from V and 4 bases from J, with 10 bases between. The CDR3 totals 14 residues. The V gene's germline CDR1 is SGHTA and CDR2 FQGNSA. CDR3 in DNA: TGTGCCAGCAGCTTAGGAGTGTCAGCCTATGGCTACACCTTC. Translated, it gives CASSLGVSAYGYTF. The full variable domain, completed using reference TRBV7-2 and TRBJ1-2, is GAGVSQSPSNKVTEKGKDVELRCDPISGHTALYWYRQSLGQGLEFLIYFQGNSAPDKSGLPSDRFSAERTGGSVSTLTIQRTQQEDSAVYLCASSLGVSAYGYTFGSGTRLTVV.

The rearrangement uses TRBV7-2 and TRBJ2-3; D call uncertain. The V gene lost 1 base and the J gene lost 1 base, with 15 bases spanning the gap. The CDR3 consists of 17 residues. Looked up from germline, CDR1 is SGHTA and CDR2 is FQGNSA. The CDR3 loop reads CASSLEGSRAGTDTQYF. The CDR3 DNA reads as TGTGCCAGCAGCTTAGAAGGGTCAAGGGCTGGCACAGATACGCAGTATTTT. The whole variable domain, filled in from reference TRBV7-2 and TRBJ2-3, reads GAGVSQSPSNKVTEKGKDVELRCDPISGHTALYWYRQSLGQGLEFLIYFQGNSAPDKSGLPSDRFSAERTGGSVSTLTIQRTQQEDSAVYLCASSLEGSRAGTDTQYFGPGTRLTVL.

The genes are TRBV7-9 and TRBJ2-1; the match to TRBD1 covers 8 bases. The CDR3 loop spans 14 amino acids. Germline V lookup: CDR1 SEHNR, CDR2 FQNEAQ (reference sequence). The V segment lost 5 bases and the J segment 11 bases; nucleotides outside the gene matches: 11. CDR3 loop: CASSLDRASQQQFF. DNA of the CDR3: TGTGCCAGCAGCCTGGACAGGGCATCTCAGCAGCAGTTCTTC. The full variable domain, completed using reference TRBV7-9 and TRBJ2-1, is DTGVSQNPRHKITKRGQNVTFRCDPISEHNRLYWYRQTLGQGPEFLTYFQNEAQLEKSRLLSDRFSAERPKGSFSTLEIQRTEQGDSAMYLCASSLDRASQQQFFGPGTRLTVL.

This clone was recorded only once. The chain links TRBV18 to TRBJ2-1; no clear D gene. CDR1 and CDR2 from the germline V gene are KGHSH and LQKENI. The CDR3 covers 14 residues. With 5 bases removed from V and 10 bases from J, the gap between germline ends came to 18 bases. The DNA of the CDR3 is TGTGCCAGCTCAGGGGTAACCACCCCGGAGGAGCAGTTCTTC. This codes for CASSGVTTPEEQFF.

The rearrangement joins TRBV7-8 to TRBJ2-1; 8 bases map to TRBD2. Germline CDR1 reads SGHVS; CDR2 reads FQNEAQ. This CDR3 has 16 amino acids. The junction had 4 bases not matched to a gene; V was cut back by 0 bases and J by 3 bases. The CDR3 DNA reads TGTGCCAGCAGCTTAGCTACCGGGACTAGCTACAATGAGCAGTTCTTC. Its translation is CASSLATGTSYNEQFF.

The V call is TRBV14, the J call TRBJ2-5; D call uncertain. The CDR3 totals 16 residues. Germline V CDR1 and CDR2: SGHDN, FVKESK. The germline V and J ends were trimmed by 0 bases and 0 bases, with 11 bases remaining between them. CDR3 sequence: CASSQEFEWDQETQYF. The CDR3 nucleotides read TGTGCCAGCAGCCAAGAATTTGAGTGGGACCAAGAGACCCAGTACTTC.

This rearrangement joins TRBV18 to TRBJ2-6; TRBD1 aligns across 10 bases. CDR1 is KGHSH, CDR2 LQKENI, per germline. The CDR3 spans 16 residues. The trim removed 3 bases at V and 2 bases at J, leaving 1 base unmatched. DNA for the CDR3: TGTGCCAGCTCACCGGGACAGGGGCCTGGGGCCAACGTCCTGACTTTC. Residues: CASSPGQGPGANVLTF.

In its sample, this clone was seen once. This chain joins TRBV7-2 and TRBJ2-4; D not certain. V was pared by 4 bases and J by 0 bases, with 13 bases between. Germline V gives CDR1 SGHTA, CDR2 FQGNSA. The CDR3 sequence is 16 residues long. Here the CDR3 reads CASSSPRRIAKNIQYF. The CDR3 DNA follows: TGTGCCAGCAGCTCCCCTCGACGGATAGCCAAAAACATTCAGTACTTC.

This clone was seen once. This rearrangement joins TRBV7-2 to TRBJ2-3, with unresolved D. Germline CDR1 reads SGHTA; CDR2 reads FQGNSA. CDR3 length: 12 amino acids. V shed 0 bases and J shed 4 bases, with 2 bases lying between them. The CDR3 region is CASSLAADTQYF. CDR3 coding DNA: TGTGCCAGCAGCTTAGCAGCAGATACGCAGTATTTT.

The chain couples TRBV5-6 to TRBJ2-7, with 8 bases fitting TRBD1. The J segment lost 5 bases and the V segment lost 4 bases, leaving 11 bases of the junction unmatched. This CDR3 contains 15 residues. Germline-derived CDR1 and CDR2 are SGHDT and YYEEEE. This CDR3 reads CASSMTYRGMDEQYF. The CDR3 DNA reads as TGTGCCAGCAGCATGACTTACAGGGGGATGGACGAGCAGTACTTC.

This rearrangement joins TRBV28 to TRBJ1-1; D not certain. Trimming shortened V by 3 bases and J by 0 bases, and 11 bases separated the two germline ends. Germline CDR1 reads MDHEN; CDR2 reads SYDVKM. The CDR3 has 15 amino acids. The CDR3 coding sequence is TGTGCCAGCAGTTTTCCAGGAACAATGAACACTGAAGCTTTCTTT. It specifies CASSFPGTMNTEAFF. Full variable domain (missing parts from reference TRBV28 and TRBJ1-1): DVKVTQSSRYLVKRTGEKVFLECVQDMDHENMFWYRQDPGLGLRLIYFSYDVKMKEKGDIPEGYSVSREKKERFSLILESASTNQTSMYLCASSFPGTMNTEAFFGQGTRLTVV.